One sample yielded the 19 T cell receptor beta chains listed below, sequenced in a study of CD8+CD57+ T cells in acquired aplastic anemia. The sequenced patients had an expansion of CD8+CD57+ cells seen by flow cytometry. Profiles of TCR beta VDJ and CDR3 were generated from a genomic DNA template. Each CDR3 protein gets one entry after TCRdb re-called the reads with MiXCR. The table shows under 200,000 distinct CDR3 sequences, with under 50% occurring only once. The sequenced sample consisted of sorted CD4+, CD8+, or CD8+CD57+ T cells (not recorded which) from PBMCs. All receptors come from a human donor with aplastic anemia.

V usage is TRBV19 and J usage is TRBJ2-1, with 10 bases identical to TRBD2. The length of the CDR3 is 18 residues. CDR1 is LNHDA, CDR2 SQIVND, per germline (reference sequence). With 7 bases clipped from V and 12 bases from J, the junction kept 24 bases outside the gene matches. The CDR3 reads CASTFEGASGSRWDGQFF. Written as DNA, the CDR3 is TGTGCCAGTACCTTCGAGGGGGCTAGCGGGAGTCGGTGGGATGGGCAGTTCTTC.

The V call is TRBV27, the J call TRBJ2-3; 8 bases line up with TRBD2. The CDR3 extends over 15 amino acids. V was clipped by 3 bases and J by 1 base; unmatched bases: 3. Germline CDR1 is MNHEY and CDR2 is SMNVEV (reference sequence). The CDR3, as DNA: TGTGCCAGCAGTTTCTCGACTAGCGGCACAGATACGCAGTATTTT. This gives the protein CASSFSTSGTDTQYF.

The chain carries TRBV9 and TRBJ2-2; tentatively, D is TRBD1 (6 bases). Germline-derived CDR1 and CDR2 are SGDLS and YYNGEE. CDR3 length: 12 amino acids. Here the CDR3 DNA reads TGTCACAGCAAGACAGGATCCGGGGAGCTGTTTTTT. It specifies CHSKTGSGELFF.

The V and J genes are TRBV5-5 and TRBJ2-1, with a weak D call TRBD2 (5 bases). The CDR3 is 14 residues long. Germline values: CDR1 SGHKS, CDR2 YYEKEE (reference sequence). V was pared by 4 bases and J by 3 bases, with 11 bases between. This CDR3 is CASSPDWLYNEQFF. For the CDR3, the DNA is TGTGCCAGCAGCCCGGACTGGCTCTACAATGAGCAGTTCTTC.

The gene calls are TRBV27 and TRBJ1-2; D remains ambiguous. The CDR3 is 14 residues long. Looked up from germline, CDR1 is MNHEY and CDR2 is SMNVEV (reference sequence). The V end was cut by 0 bases, the J end by 3 bases, with 8 bases between. The CDR3 region has the DNA TGTGCCAGCAGTTTATCACGGCAGGACTATGGCTACACCTTC. It encodes CASSLSRQDYGYTF.

The chain has TRBV20-1 and TRBJ2-1, with D tentatively TRBD1 (8 bases). CDR1 is DFQATT and CDR2 is SNEGSKA in the germline V gene (reference sequence). There are 14 residues in the CDR3. Between the trimmed V and J ends, which lost 5 bases and 7 bases, there was a span of 18 bases. The CDR3 bases are TGCAGTGCTTTGGACAGGGAGGGCGGGAATGAGCAGTTCTTC. It specifies CSALDREGGNEQFF.

This chain connects TRBV7-9 to TRBJ2-7; no firm D call. The CDR3 has 13 amino acids. Germline V gene sequence: CDR1 SEHNR, CDR2 FQNEAQ (reference sequence). The ends were cut back, 3 bases at V and 7 bases at J, with 13 bases in the middle. The CDR3 bases are TGTGCCAGCAGCTTGTTAGGCGTCGCTGAGCAGTACTTC. Translation gives CASSLLGVAEQYF.

This clonotype was detected ten times or more. The chain recombines TRBV20-1 with TRBJ2-3; tentatively, D is TRBD1 or TRBD2 (5 bases each). V dropped 3 bases and J dropped 3 bases, with 19 bases sitting between them. CDR3 length: 16 amino acids. Germline CDR1 and CDR2: DFQATT and SNEGSKA (reference sequence). Here the CDR3 DNA reads TGCAGTGCTAGGACCCCAGGAACGGGACGGACAGATACGCAGTATTTT. This sequence encodes CSARTPGTGRTDTQYF.

The V gene is TRBV3-1, the J gene TRBJ2-7, with a weak D call TRBD2 (7 bases). Trimming removed 6 bases from V and 2 bases from J, with 17 bases in between. From germline, CDR1 is LGHDT and CDR2 YNNKEL (reference sequence). The CDR3 has 15 residues. The CDR3 bases are TGTGCCAGCAGACTTGGGGGGGCAGGACCCTACGAGCAGTACTTC. Its translation: CASRLGGAGPYEQYF.

The chain joins TRBV15 to TRBJ2-4; D tentatively fits TRBD1 or TRBD2 (5 bases each). V gave up 0 bases and J gave up 8 bases, with 14 bases separating them. CDR1 LNHNV and CDR2 YYDKDF come from the germline V gene (reference sequence). The CDR3 extends over 15 amino acids. The CDR3 loop reads CATSRDRALGDIQYF. The CDR3, as DNA: TGTGCCACCAGCAGAGACAGGGCCCTGGGAGACATTCAGTACTTC.

The chain recombines TRBV2 with TRBJ2-7; a possible D gene is TRBD2 (7 bases). The CDR3 loop spans 14 amino acids. V gave up 5 bases and J gave up 4 bases, with 15 bases separating them. Per the germline V gene, CDR1 is SNHLY and CDR2 is FYNNEI. The CDR3 bases are TGTGCCAGCAGTCAAGACGGGGGGCAGTACGAGCAGTACTTC. It is translated as CASSQDGGQYEQYF.

Notes on this clonotype: A much larger clone sits a single nucleotide away, making a read error possible. This sequence joins TRBV11-1 and TRBJ2-2; 7 bases match TRBD2. V dropped 4 bases and J dropped 0; count of bases not matched to a gene: 5. The germline V gene encodes CDR1 SGHAT and CDR2 FQDESV (reference sequence). CDR3 length: 16 amino acids. Written as DNA, the CDR3 is TGTGCCAGCAGCTCGGGGGGACCTGCGAACACCGGGGAGCTGTTTTTT. Residues: CASSSGGPANTGELFF.

This clonotype came up many times. The genes are TRBV24-1 and TRBJ2-1; 16 bases map to TRBD2. The germline V gene encodes CDR1 KGHDR and CDR2 SFDVKD. V lost 7 bases and J lost 6; bases outside the gene matches: 2. This CDR3 contains 15 residues. CDR3: CATRGLAGGFNEQFF. The CDR3 nucleotides read TGTGCCACCAGGGGACTAGCGGGAGGGTTCAATGAGCAGTTCTTC.

This clonotype has a count of ten or more. V usage is TRBV5-6 and J usage is TRBJ1-1; D call uncertain. The length of the CDR3 is 12 residues. Deletions cut 7 bases from V and 2 bases from J, with 9 bases between. Germline loops: CDR1 SGHDT, CDR2 YYEEEE. This chain's CDR3 is CASGSFNTEAFF. The CDR3 DNA is TGTGCCAGCGGAAGTTTCAACACTGAAGCTTTCTTT.

The chain is built from TRBV10-3 and TRBJ1-2; TRBD1 matches 9 bases. After removal of 10 bases from V and 8 bases from J, the junction contained 14 bases not matched to a gene. The CDR3 consists of 14 residues. Germline loops: CDR1 ENHRY, CDR2 SYGVKD. The CDR3 sequence: CASGRAQGAEGYTF. CDR3 nucleotide sequence: TGTGCCAGCGGTAGGGCACAGGGGGCAGAGGGCTACACCTTC.

DNA for the CDR3: TGTGCCAGCAGTAAGACTAGCGGGAGTCGGTACTTC. Its protein is CASSKTSGSRYF. This rearrangement joins TRBV2 to TRBJ2-7; the match to TRBD2 covers 12 bases. This CDR3 spans 12 amino acids. The ends lost 5 bases at V and 12 bases at J; junction bases unmatched: 5. Germline assignment: CDR1 SNHLY and CDR2 FYNNEI.

V is TRBV19 and J is TRBJ1-6, with D possibly being TRBD1 (5 bases). Germline V gene data show CDR1 as LNHDA and CDR2 as SQIVND (reference sequence). The CDR3 has 13 amino acids. V shed 9 bases and J shed 9 bases, with 15 bases lying between them. CDR3 sequence: CASNPGLTSPLHF. CDR3 bases: TGTGCCAGCAACCCGGGGCTTACTTCACCCCTCCACTTT.

This clonotype showed up many times. This chain joins TRBV19 and TRBJ1-5; D not certain. This CDR3 spans 15 amino acids. V was cut by 1 base and J by 9 bases, with 16 bases left in between. Germline V gene data show CDR1 as LNHDA and CDR2 as SQIVND (reference sequence). DNA for the CDR3: TGTGCCAGTAGTATAGGTGGGTTGGTCGATGGGCCCCAGCATTTT. Protein sequence: CASSIGGLVDGPQHF.

The chain recombines TRBV13 with TRBJ2-3; 8 bases line up with TRBD2. The CDR3 contains 15 residues. After removal of 3 bases from V and 5 bases from J, the junction contained 7 bases not matched to a gene. Germline CDR1 reads PRHDT; CDR2 reads FYEKMQ (reference sequence). CDR3 region: CASSFRGLVEDTQYF. CDR3 in DNA: TGTGCCAGCAGCTTCAGGGGACTAGTGGAAGATACGCAGTATTTT.